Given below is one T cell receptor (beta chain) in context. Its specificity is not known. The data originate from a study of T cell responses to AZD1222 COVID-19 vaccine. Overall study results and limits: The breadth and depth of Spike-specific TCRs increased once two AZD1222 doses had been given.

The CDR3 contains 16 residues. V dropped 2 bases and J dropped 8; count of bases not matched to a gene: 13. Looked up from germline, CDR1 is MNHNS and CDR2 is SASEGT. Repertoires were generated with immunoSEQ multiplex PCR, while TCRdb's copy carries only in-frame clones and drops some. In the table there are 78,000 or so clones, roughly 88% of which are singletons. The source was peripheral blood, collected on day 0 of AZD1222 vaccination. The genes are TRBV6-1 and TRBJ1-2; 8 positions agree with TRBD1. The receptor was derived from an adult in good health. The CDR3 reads CASSENEGTGLWGYTF. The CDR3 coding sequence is TGTGCCAGCAGTGAAAACGAAGGGACAGGATTGTGGGGCTACACCTTC.